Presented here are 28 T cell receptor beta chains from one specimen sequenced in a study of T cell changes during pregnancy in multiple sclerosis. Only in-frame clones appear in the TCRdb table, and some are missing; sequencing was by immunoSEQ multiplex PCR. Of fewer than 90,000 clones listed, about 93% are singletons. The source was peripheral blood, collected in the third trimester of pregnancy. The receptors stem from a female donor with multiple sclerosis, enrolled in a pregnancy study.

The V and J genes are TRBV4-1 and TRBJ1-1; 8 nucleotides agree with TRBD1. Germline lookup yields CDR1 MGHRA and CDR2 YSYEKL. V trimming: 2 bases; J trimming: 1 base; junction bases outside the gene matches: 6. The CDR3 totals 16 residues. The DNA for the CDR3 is TGCGCCAGCAGCCAACCGACAGGGGCCAAGAACACTGAAGCTTTCTTT. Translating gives CASSQPTGAKNTEAFF.

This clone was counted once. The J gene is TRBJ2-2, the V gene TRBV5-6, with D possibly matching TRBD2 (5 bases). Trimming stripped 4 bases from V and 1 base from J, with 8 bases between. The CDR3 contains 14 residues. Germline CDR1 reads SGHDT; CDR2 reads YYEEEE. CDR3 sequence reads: CASSPSGNTGELFF. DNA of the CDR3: TGTGCCAGCAGCCCCAGCGGGAACACCGGGGAGCTGTTTTTT. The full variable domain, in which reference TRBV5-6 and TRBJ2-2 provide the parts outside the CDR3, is DAGVTQSPTHLIKTRGQQVTLRCSPKSGHDTVSWYQQALGQGPQFIFQYYEEEERQRGNFPDRFSGHQFPNYSSELNVNALLLGDSALYLCASSPSGNTGELFFGEGSRLTVL.

The CDR3 DNA is TGTGCCAGCAGATTCTCCCACAGGGGAGAACAGCCCCAGCATTTT. Its protein product is CASRFSHRGEQPQHF. V and J are TRBV6-5 and TRBJ1-5, with 7 nucleotides matching TRBD1. The CDR3 length is 15 residues. The germline V gene encodes CDR1 MNHEY and CDR2 SVGAGI. V was pared by 6 bases and J by 7 bases, with 12 bases of the junction left unmatched.

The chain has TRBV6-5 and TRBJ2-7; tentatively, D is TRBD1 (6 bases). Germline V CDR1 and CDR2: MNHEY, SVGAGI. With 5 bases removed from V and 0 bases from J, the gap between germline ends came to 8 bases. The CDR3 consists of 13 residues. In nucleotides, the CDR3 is TGTGCCAGCAGTGGGGGCTCCTCCTACGAGCAGTACTTC. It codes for CASSGGSSYEQYF.

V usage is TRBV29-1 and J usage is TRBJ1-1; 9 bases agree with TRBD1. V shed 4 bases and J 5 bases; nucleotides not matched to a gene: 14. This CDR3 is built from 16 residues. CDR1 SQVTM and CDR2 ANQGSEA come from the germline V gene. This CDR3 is CSVARLWDRVGTEAFF. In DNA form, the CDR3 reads TGCAGCGTTGCCAGGCTATGGGACAGGGTGGGGACTGAAGCTTTCTTT.

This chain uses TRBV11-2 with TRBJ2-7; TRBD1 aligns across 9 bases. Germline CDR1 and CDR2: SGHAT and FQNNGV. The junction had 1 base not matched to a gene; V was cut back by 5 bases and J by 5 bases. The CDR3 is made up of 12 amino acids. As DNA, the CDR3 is TGTGCCAGCAGCCGGGACAGGGACGAGCAGTACTTC. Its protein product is CASSRDRDEQYF.

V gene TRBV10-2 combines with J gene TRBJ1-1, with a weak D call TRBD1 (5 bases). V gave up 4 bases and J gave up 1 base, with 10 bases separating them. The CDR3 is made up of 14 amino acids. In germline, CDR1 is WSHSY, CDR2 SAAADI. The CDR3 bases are TGCGCCAGCAGTGTTGGGGGAGGGAACACTGAAGCTTTCTTT. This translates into CASSVGGGNTEAFF.

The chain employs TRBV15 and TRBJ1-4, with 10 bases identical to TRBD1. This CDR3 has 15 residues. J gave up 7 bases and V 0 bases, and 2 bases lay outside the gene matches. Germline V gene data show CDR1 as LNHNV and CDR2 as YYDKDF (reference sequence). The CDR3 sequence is CATSRDRTGGEKLFF. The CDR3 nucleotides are TGTGCCACCAGCAGAGATAGGACAGGGGGTGAAAAACTGTTTTTT.

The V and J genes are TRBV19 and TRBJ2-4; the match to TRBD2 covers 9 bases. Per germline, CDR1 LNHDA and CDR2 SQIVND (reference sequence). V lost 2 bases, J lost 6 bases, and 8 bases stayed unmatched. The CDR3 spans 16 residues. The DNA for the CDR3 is TGTGCCAGTAGTATACGGGTAGCGGGAGTAGGAAACATTCAGTACTTC. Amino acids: CASSIRVAGVGNIQYF.

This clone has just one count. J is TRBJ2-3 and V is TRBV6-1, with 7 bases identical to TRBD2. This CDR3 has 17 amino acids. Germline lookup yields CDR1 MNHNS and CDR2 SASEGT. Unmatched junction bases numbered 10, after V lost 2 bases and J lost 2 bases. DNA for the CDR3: TGTGCCAGCAGTGAATCCCCAGCGGGATCGGACACAGATACGCAGTATTTT. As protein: CASSESPAGSDTDTQYF.

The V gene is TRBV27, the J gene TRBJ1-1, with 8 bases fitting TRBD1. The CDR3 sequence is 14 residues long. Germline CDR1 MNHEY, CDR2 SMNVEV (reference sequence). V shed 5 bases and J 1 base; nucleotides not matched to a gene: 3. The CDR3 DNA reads TGTGCCAGCAGTCACAGGGGGGGGAACACTGAAGCTTTCTTT. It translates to CASSHRGGNTEAFF.

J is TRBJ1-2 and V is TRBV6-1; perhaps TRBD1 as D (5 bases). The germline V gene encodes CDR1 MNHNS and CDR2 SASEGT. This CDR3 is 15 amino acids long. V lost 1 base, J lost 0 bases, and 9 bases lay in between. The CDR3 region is CASSEGTLANYGYTF. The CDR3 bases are TGTGCCAGCAGTGAAGGGACACTCGCTAACTATGGCTACACCTTC.

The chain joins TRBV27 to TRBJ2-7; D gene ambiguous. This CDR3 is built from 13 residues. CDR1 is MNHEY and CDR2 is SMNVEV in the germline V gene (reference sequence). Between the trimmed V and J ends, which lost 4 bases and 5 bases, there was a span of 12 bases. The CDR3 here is CASSSSMRNEQYF. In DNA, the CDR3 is TGTGCCAGCAGTTCATCCATGAGGAACGAGCAGTACTTC.

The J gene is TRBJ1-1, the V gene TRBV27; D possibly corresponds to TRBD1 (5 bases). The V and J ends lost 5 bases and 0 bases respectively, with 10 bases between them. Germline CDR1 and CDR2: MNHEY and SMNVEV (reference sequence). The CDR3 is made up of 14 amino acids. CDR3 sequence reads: CASSDGGMNTEAFF. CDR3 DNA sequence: TGTGCCAGCAGTGATGGGGGGATGAACACTGAAGCTTTCTTT.

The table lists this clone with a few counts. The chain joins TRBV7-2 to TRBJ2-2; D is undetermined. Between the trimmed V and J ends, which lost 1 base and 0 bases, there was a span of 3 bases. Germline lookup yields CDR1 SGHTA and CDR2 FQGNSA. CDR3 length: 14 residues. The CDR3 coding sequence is TGTGCCAGCAGCTTAGTCGCGAACACCGGGGAGCTGTTTTTT. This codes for CASSLVANTGELFF.

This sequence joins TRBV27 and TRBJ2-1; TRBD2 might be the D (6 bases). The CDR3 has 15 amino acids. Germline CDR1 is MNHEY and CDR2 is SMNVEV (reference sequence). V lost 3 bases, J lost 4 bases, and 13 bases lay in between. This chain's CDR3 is CASSFAGTQYNEQFF. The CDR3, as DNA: TGTGCCAGCAGTTTCGCCGGGACTCAATACAATGAGCAGTTCTTC.

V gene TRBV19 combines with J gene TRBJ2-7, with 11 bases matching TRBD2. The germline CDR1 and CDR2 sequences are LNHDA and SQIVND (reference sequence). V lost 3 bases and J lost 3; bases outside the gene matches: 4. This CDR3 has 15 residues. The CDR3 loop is CASSIGLAGGYEQYF. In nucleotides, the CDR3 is TGTGCCAGTAGTATCGGGCTAGCGGGAGGCTACGAGCAGTACTTC.

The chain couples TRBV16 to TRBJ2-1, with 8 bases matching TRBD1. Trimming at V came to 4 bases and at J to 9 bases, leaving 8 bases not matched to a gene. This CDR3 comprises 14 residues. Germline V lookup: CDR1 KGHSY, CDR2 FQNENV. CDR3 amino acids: CASSLGRGQGEQFF. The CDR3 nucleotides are TGTGCCAGCAGCCTCGGACGAGGACAGGGTGAGCAGTTCTTC.

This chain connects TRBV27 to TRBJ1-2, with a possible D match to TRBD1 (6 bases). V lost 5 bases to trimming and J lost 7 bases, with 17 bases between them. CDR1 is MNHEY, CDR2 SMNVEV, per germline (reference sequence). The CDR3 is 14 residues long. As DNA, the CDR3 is TGTGCCAGCAGTCCCGGGACAAAACGGGTTGGCTACACCTTC. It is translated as CASSPGTKRVGYTF.

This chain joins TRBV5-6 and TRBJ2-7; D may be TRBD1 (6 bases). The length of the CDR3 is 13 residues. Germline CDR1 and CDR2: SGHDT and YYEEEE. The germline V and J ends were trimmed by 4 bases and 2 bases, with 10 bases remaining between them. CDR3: CASSVDSTYEQYF. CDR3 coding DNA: TGTGCCAGCAGCGTGGACAGCACCTACGAGCAGTACTTC. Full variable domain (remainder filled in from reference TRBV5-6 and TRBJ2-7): DAGVTQSPTHLIKTRGQQVTLRCSPKSGHDTVSWYQQALGQGPQFIFQYYEEEERQRGNFPDRFSGHQFPNYSSELNVNALLLGDSALYLCASSVDSTYEQYFGPGTRLTVT.

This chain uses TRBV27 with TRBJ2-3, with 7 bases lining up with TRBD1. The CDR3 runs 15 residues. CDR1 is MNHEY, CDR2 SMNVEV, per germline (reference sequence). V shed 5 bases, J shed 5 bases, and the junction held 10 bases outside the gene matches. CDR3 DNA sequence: TGTGCCAGCAGTGATGTGAGGGGGCGGAGAGATACGCAGTATTTT. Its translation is CASSDVRGRRDTQYF.

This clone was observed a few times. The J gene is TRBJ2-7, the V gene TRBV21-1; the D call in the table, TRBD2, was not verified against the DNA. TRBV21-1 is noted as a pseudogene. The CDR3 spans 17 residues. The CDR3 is CASRDQIGTSGRREQYF. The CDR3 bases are TGTGCCAGCAGGGATCAAATCGGGACTAGCGGGAGGAGGGAGCAGTACTTC.

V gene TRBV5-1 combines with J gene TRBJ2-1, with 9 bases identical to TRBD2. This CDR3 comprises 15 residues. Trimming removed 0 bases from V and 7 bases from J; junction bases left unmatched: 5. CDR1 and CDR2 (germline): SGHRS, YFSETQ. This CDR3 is CASSLVAGVRNEQFF. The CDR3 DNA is TGCGCCAGCAGCTTGGTAGCGGGAGTGCGGAATGAGCAGTTCTTC.

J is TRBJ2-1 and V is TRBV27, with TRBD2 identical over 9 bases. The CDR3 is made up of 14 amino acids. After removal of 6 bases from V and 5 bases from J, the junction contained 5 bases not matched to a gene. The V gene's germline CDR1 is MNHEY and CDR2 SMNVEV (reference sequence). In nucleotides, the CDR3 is TGTGCCAGCAGCAGCGGGAGGACCCACAATGAGCAGTTCTTC. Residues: CASSSGRTHNEQFF.

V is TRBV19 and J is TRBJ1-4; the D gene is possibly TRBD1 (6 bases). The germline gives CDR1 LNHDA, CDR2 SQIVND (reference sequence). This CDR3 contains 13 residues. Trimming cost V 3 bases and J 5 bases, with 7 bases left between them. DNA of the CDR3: TGTGCCAGTAGTATGGACAGCAATGAAAAACTGTTTTTT. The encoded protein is CASSMDSNEKLFF.

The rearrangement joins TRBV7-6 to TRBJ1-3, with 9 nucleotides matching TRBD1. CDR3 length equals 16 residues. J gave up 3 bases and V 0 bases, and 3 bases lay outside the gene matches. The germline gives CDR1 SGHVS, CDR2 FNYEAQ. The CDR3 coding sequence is TGTGCCAGCAGCTTAGCACAGGGGGCTGTTGGAAACACCATATATTTT. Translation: CASSLAQGAVGNTIYF.

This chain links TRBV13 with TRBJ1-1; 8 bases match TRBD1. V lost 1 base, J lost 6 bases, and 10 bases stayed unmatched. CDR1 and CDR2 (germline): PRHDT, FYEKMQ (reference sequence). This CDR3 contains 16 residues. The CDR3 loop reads CASSLDPDRDLSEAFF. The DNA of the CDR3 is TGTGCCAGCAGCTTAGACCCGGACAGGGACCTCTCTGAAGCTTTCTTT. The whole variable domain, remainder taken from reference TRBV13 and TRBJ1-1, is AAGVIQSPRHLIKEKRETATLKCYPIPRHDTVYWYQQGPGQDPQFLISFYEKMQSDKGSIPDRFSAQQFSDYHSELNMSSLELGDSALYFCASSLDPDRDLSEAFFGQGTRLTVV.

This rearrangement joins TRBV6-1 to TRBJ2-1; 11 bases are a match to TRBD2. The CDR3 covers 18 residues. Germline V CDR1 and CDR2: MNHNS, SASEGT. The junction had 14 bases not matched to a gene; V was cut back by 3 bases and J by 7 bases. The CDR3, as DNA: TGTGCCAGCAGTGACAGGGGTGGGGATAGCGGGAGGGTAAATGAGCAGTTCTTC. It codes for CASSDRGGDSGRVNEQFF.